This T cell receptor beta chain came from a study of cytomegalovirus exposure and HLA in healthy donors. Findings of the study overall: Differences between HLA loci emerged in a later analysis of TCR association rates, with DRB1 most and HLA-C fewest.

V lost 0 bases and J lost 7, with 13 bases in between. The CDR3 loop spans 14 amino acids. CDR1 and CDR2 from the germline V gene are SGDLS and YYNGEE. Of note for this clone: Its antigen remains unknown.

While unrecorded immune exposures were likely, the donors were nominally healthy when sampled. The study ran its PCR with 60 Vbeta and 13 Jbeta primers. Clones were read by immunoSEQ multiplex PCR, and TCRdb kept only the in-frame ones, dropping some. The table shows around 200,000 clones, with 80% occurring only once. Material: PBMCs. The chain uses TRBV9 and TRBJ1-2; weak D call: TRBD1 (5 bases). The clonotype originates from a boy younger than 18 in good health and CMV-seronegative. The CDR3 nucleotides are TGTGCCAGCAGCGTAGGTGGGGCGCGAGGTGGCTACACCTTC. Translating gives CASSVGGARGGYTF. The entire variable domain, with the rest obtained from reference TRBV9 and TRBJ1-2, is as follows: DSGVTQTPKHLITATGQRVTLRCSPRSGDLSVYWYQQSLDQGLQFLIQYYNGEERAKGNILERFSAQQFPDLHSELNLSSLELGDSALYFCASSVGGARGGYTFGSGTRLTVV.